This T cell receptor (beta chain) comes out of a study of patients and donors after allogeneic stem cell transplantation. TCRdb passed the RT-PCR reads through MiXCR, listing each CDR3 protein once. Of about 960,000 distinct CDR3 sequences in the sample, roughly 18% were seen once. This clonotype was counted at least ten times. This clonotype was obtained from a human donor who was either an allogeneic HSCT recipient or a stem cell or donor lymphocyte infusion donor (not recorded which). It is not recorded whose cells these are; they may come from a transplant donor. Sequencing was done on a sample of blood, either unsorted or a sorted T cell fraction (not recorded which).

CDR3: CASSLTGRNQPQHF. In DNA, the CDR3 is TGTGCCAGCAGTTTGACAGGGCGAAATCAGCCCCAGCATTTT. The rearrangement links TRBV12-3 or TRBV12-4 to TRBJ1-5, with TRBD1 matching over 7 bases. The CDR3 has 14 residues. V was clipped by 3 bases and J by 4 bases; unmatched bases: 3.